The rows below give T cell receptor beta chains drawn from one sample of a study of T cell responses to AZD1222 COVID-19 vaccine. Here immunoSEQ multiplex PCR was the method, and the copy in TCRdb shows in-frame clones only, minus some. This table holds around 100,000 clones, just over 90% found once. The sample here was peripheral blood, taken on day 0 of AZD1222 vaccination. All receptors come from an adult in good health. Each CDR3 is given with its conserved first and last residue. The order of the fields is D gene, V gene, J gene, clone size, CDR3 DNA, CDR3 protein. The D gene is left open where the match is weak. Clone sizes are given selectively: once, few, many, or a class where the clone is expanded.

>-|TRBV20-1|TRBJ1-1|once
TGCAGTGCTAGTGGTGGTATCCTCATGAACACTGAAGCTTTCTTT
CSASGGILMNTEAFF
>TRBD2|TRBV19|TRBJ2-7|-
TGTGCCAGTAGTACTAGCGGGGGAACGGGCGAGCAGTACTTC
CASSTSGGTGEQYF
>-|TRBV2|TRBJ1-3|-
TGTGCCAGCAGCCGGTATGGTGGAAACACCATATATTTT
CASSRYGGNTIYF
>-|TRBV7-9|TRBJ1-3|-
TGTGCCAGCAGCTTAGTTCTGATCACCGGGGCAGGATCTGGAAACACCATATATTTT
CASSLVLITGAGSGNTIYF
>-|TRBV6-1|TRBJ2-3|-
TGTGCCAGCAGTAGCGAGGAAAATACGCAGTATTTT
CASSSEENTQYF
>-|TRBV6-5|TRBJ2-2|-
TGTGCCAGCATCGGTAGGGGGGACGGGGAGCTGTTTTTT
CASIGRGDGELFF
>-|TRBV4-1|TRBJ1-4|once
TGCGCCAGCAGCCTGCTTGGCCGTACTGAAAAACTGTTTTTT
CASSLLGRTEKLFF
>TRBD1|TRBV28|TRBJ2-7|-
TGTGCCAGCAGAACCCGGGACAGGGCCTACGAGCAGTACTTC
CASRTRDRAYEQYF
>-|TRBV11-2|TRBJ2-7|once
TGTGCCAGCAGCTTAGCCCTGAACTCCTACGAGCAGTACTTC
CASSLALNSYEQYF
>TRBD1|TRBV20-1|TRBJ1-2|-
TGCAGTGCTAGTCCCATCGGGGACAGGGGATTTATTCGAGATGGCTACACCTTC
CSASPIGDRGFIRDGYTF
>TRBD2|TRBV4-2|TRBJ2-1|-
TGTGCCAGCAGCCCCGCTGGACTAGCGGGTTACAATGAGCAGTTCTTC
CASSPAGLAGYNEQFF
>TRBD1|TRBV19|TRBJ1-1|-
TGTGCCAGTAGGGACCTTATCAGGGGGACCACTGAAGCTTTCTTT
CASRDLIRGTTEAFF
>-|TRBV28|TRBJ1-1|-
TGTGCCAGCAGTTCGATTTGGACAGACCTTGAAGCTTTCTTT
CASSSIWTDLEAFF
>-|TRBV28|TRBJ2-7|-
TGTGCCAGCAGTCCTGACAGGAGCTCCTACGAGCAGTACTTC
CASSPDRSSYEQYF
>-|TRBV28|TRBJ1-6|-
TGTGCCAGCAGTTTACAGGGGCGGTCACCCCTCCACTTT
CASSLQGRSPLHF
>-|TRBV3-1/TRBV3-2|TRBJ2-5|-
TGTGCCAGCAGCCATTTAAGCGGCGCGGAGACCCAGTACTTC
CASSHLSGAETQYF
>TRBD1|TRBV7-8|TRBJ2-3|once
TGTGCCAGCAGCTTAGAATTTGGACAGGTCTGGACAGATACGCAGTATTTT
CASSLEFGQVWTDTQYF
>TRBD1|TRBV19|TRBJ2-2|-
TGTGCCAGTAGCGGACAGGAGCACACCGGGGAGCTGTTTTTT
CASSGQEHTGELFF
>TRBD1|TRBV3-1/TRBV3-2|TRBJ1-3|-
TGTGCCAGCAGCTCACGGGACAGCCAGAACTCTGGAAACACCATATATTTT
CASSSRDSQNSGNTIYF
>TRBD1|TRBV10-3|TRBJ1-2|-
TGTGCCATCAGTGACAGGGGGTTCGGGGGCTACACCTTC
CAISDRGFGGYTF
>-|TRBV28|TRBJ2-5|-
TGTGCCACCCTACCTAAGACAGGCCTGTACCAAGAGACCCAGTACTTC
CATLPKTGLYQETQYF
>-|TRBV7-7|TRBJ2-5|-
TGTGCCAGCAGCTTTGGACCGCTTGGGCAGACCCAGTACTTC
CASSFGPLGQTQYF
>-|TRBV5-6|TRBJ1-1|-
TGTGCCAGCAGCTTGGGAAGTGTGGGGAACACTGAAGCTTTCTTT
CASSLGSVGNTEAFF
>-|TRBV3-1/TRBV3-2|TRBJ2-7|-
TGTGCCAGCAGCCAAGAATGGACAGTGCGGGGCGAGCAGTACTTC
CASSQEWTVRGEQYF
>TRBD1|TRBV5-5|TRBJ1-2|-
TGTGCCAGCAGCTTGGGGGACAGGGAAGTCTATGGCTACACCTTC
CASSLGDREVYGYTF
>TRBD1|TRBV28|TRBJ1-1|-
TGTGCCAGCAGTCCGCGACAGGGCTGGAACACTGAAGCTTTCTTT
CASSPRQGWNTEAFF
>TRBD2|TRBV27|TRBJ2-7|-
TGTGCCAGCAGTTTGCTAGCGGGGGGTTCCTCCTACGAGCAGTACTTC
CASSLLAGGSSYEQYF
>TRBD1|TRBV7-6|TRBJ2-5|-
TGTGCCAGCAGCAAAGGACAGGATCAAGAGACCCAGTACTTC
CASSKGQDQETQYF
>-|TRBV12-3/TRBV12-4|TRBJ2-7|-
TGTGCCAGCAGTCCACAGGGAATCGCCGAGCAGTACTTC
CASSPQGIAEQYF
>-|TRBV24-1|TRBJ2-1|-
TGTGCCACCAGTGATGGCGGGACGGATTACAATGAGCAGTTCTTC
CATSDGGTDYNEQFF
>TRBD1|TRBV28|TRBJ1-6|once
TGTGCCAGCAGTCCTGATCAGGGGGGTTCCTATAATTCACCCCTCCACTTT
CASSPDQGGSYNSPLHF
>-|TRBV27|TRBJ1-2|-
TGTGCCAGCAGTTTATCGGCAGACAACTATGGCTACACCTTC
CASSLSADNYGYTF
>TRBD2|TRBV3-1/TRBV3-2|TRBJ2-3|-
TGTGCCAGCAGCCAAGATCACGCGGGGGGTATCACAGATACGCAGTATTTT
CASSQDHAGGITDTQYF
>-|TRBV7-9|TRBJ1-4|-
TGTGCCAGCAGCTTAAATACGGGGGAAAAACTGTTTTTT
CASSLNTGEKLFF
>-|TRBV15|TRBJ2-3|-
TGTGCCACCAGCCCAGACCATACTACAGATACGCAGTATTTT
CATSPDHTTDTQYF
>-|TRBV3-1/TRBV3-2|TRBJ1-2|-
TGTGCCAGCAGCCATAAGGACGTGTTGGGCTACACCTTC
CASSHKDVLGYTF
>-|TRBV2|TRBJ1-2|-
TGTGCCAGCAGTATATATCCGACAGACTATGGCTACACCTTC
CASSIYPTDYGYTF
>TRBD2|TRBV28|TRBJ2-2|-
TGTGCCAGCAGTTGGGGACTAGCGGGACCCGGGGAGCTGTTTTTT
CASSWGLAGPGELFF
>-|TRBV15|TRBJ1-2|few
TGTGCCACCAGCGCGGACGGAATCTATGGCTACACCTTC
CATSADGIYGYTF
>-|TRBV28|TRBJ1-2|-
TGTGCCAGCACAATACCGGGACACAACTATGGCTACACCTTC
CASTIPGHNYGYTF
>TRBD2|TRBV11-2|TRBJ2-3|-
TGTGCCAGCAGCTACCCTACTAGCGGGGAAGATACGCAGTATTTT
CASSYPTSGEDTQYF
>-|TRBV11-2|TRBJ1-1|-
TGTGCCAGCAGCTTAGCGCGGGGAGGGGGTGAAGCTTTCTTT
CASSLARGGGEAFF
>-|TRBV28|TRBJ1-2|-
TGTGCCAGCAGTTTGCTCTCGGGCAGCTATGGCTACACCTTC
CASSLLSGSYGYTF
>-|TRBV7-9|TRBJ2-1|-
TGTGCCAGCAGCCCCAAAACGACCCGCTCCTACAATGAGCAGTTCTTC
CASSPKTTRSYNEQFF
>-|TRBV29-1|TRBJ2-1|-
TGCAGCACAGATAGCTCCTACAATGAGCAGTTCTTC
CSTDSSYNEQFF
>-|TRBV27|TRBJ1-2|-
TGTGCCAGCAGTTTATTAGGGATTCCATATGGCTACACCTTC
CASSLLGIPYGYTF
>TRBD1|TRBV18|TRBJ2-1|-
TGTGCCAGCTCGATGGGACAGGGCTCCTACAATGAGCAGTTCTTC
CASSMGQGSYNEQFF
>TRBD1|TRBV6-6|TRBJ2-7|-
TGTGCCAGCAGTTACTCGCCAGGGGGCTCCTACGAGCAGTACTTC
CASSYSPGGSYEQYF
>TRBD1|TRBV25-1|TRBJ2-7|-
TGTGCCAGCAGTGAGCTAACAGGGGGCTGGGAGCAGTACTTC
CASSELTGGWEQYF
>-|TRBV11-2|TRBJ1-2|-
TGTGCCAGCAGCTTACTCCAGGGTCTTCCGCCTTATGGCTACACCTTC
CASSLLQGLPPYGYTF